These 2 T cell receptor beta chains came from one sample sequenced in a study of cytomegalovirus exposure and HLA in healthy donors (dated by TCRdb to the late 2010s). Libraries were prepared through the immunoSEQ multiplex PCR assay. A mixture of 60 forward primers for TCR Vbeta segments and 13 reverse primers for TCR Jbeta segments was used in the multiplex PCR. TCRdb mirrors the immuneACCESS table, restricted to in-frame sequences. Some clones are absent from its copies; in checked studies, under half trace to an unresolved V gene, and the reason for the others is unknown. This sample is represented by 200,000 to 250,000 clones; around 80% of them were singletons. The top ten clones comprise 5.4% of the sample. The sequencing input was PBMCs. These TCRs come from a woman aged 40 to 50 in good health and CMV-seropositive.

V is TRBV7-2 and J is TRBJ2-2, with 7 bases that match TRBD2. Germline loops: CDR1 SGHTA, CDR2 FQGNSA. The CDR3 consists of 16 residues. J was trimmed by 5 bases and V by 0 bases; bases with no gene match: 6. The DNA for the CDR3 is TGTGCCAGCAGCTTAGCGGGAGGGCCCGTAACCGGGGAGCTGTTTTTT. This sequence encodes CASSLAGGPVTGELFF.

V gene TRBV7-2 combines with J gene TRBJ2-3; weak D call: TRBD1 (5 bases). The ends were cut back, 1 base at V and 8 bases at J, with 7 bases in the middle. Germline-derived CDR1 and CDR2 are SGHTA and FQGNSA. The CDR3 has 12 amino acids. The CDR3, as DNA: TGTGCCAGCAGCTTAGGCAGGGTTACGCAGTATTTT. It specifies CASSLGRVTQYF.